The present TCR beta chain was sequenced within a study of persistence of HIV-infected CD4 T cells. The libraries were made with immunoSEQ version 4 in survey mode. Libraries were prepared by immunoSEQ multiplex PCR; TCRdb keeps only in-frame clonotypes and omits some of them. This table holds under 20,000 clones, 50% to 70% found once. An overlapping HIV-1 Gag peptide pool stimulated these cells at about 1 ug/peptide/mL. CD4+ T cells upregulating both CD40 ligand and CD69 were sorted as responding cells. Donors were HIV-1-infected adults who began suppressive ART during chronic infection. Anti-CD28/CD49d costimulation, CD40-blocking antibody and enfuvirtide were given to CD8-depleted PBMCs for under 20 hours. To note about this clone: The antigen is unknown.

Study-level results: CMV- and Gag-responding cells had lower TCRbeta richness than CD3/CD28-responding cells.

Source: CD4+ T cells sorted from PBMCs after roughly 18-hour stimulation, taken from a patient who received antiretroviral therapy. The TCR comes from an adult woman with HIV who was CMV-seropositive.

CDR3 nucleotide sequence: TGTGCCACCATGGGCGGTTCTAGCACAGATACGCAGTATTTT. Translated, it gives CATMGGSSTDTQYF. This sequence joins TRBV24-1 and TRBJ2-3; the D is unclear. V lost 8 bases, J lost 0 bases, and 11 bases lay in between. In germline, CDR1 is KGHDR, CDR2 SFDVKD. The CDR3 totals 14 residues.